The subject of this entry is one T cell receptor beta chain. Its cognate antigen has yet to be identified. Per-base qualities were not stored, and no clone one base away is much larger. This record belongs to a study of OX40 agonist ivuxolimab in advanced cancers. Turning to the overall study: Ivuxolimab was a fully human IgG2 agonistic monoclonal antibody targeting the costimulatory receptor OX40 (CD134). Of the approximately 54 dose-escalation patients, hepatocellular carcinoma was present in about 20, melanoma in roughly 15, renal cell carcinoma in 9 and head and neck cancer in 9. The paper describes the monotherapy dose-escalation part (N = 52 patients) of the phase I trial of ivuxolimab. In the dose-escalation cohort, more than 75% of patients were male, and the mean age was approximately 55 years, with a range of 23 to 79. Intravenous ivuxolimab was administered to patients every 2 weeks at six dose levels: 0.01, 0.1, 0.3, 1.5, 3 and 10 mg/kg. Partial responses occurred in three dose-escalation patients, of whom one had hepatocellular carcinoma and two had cutaneous melanoma. Prior anti-PD-1, anti-PD-L1 or anti-CTLA-4 therapy was permitted, and 35% to 40% of dose-escalation patients had received checkpoint inhibitors. The point of sequencing TCRbeta in the periphery was to test whether ivuxolimab changed TCR sequence diversity and drove clonal T-cell expansion. Study-wide conclusions, independent of this receptor: The antigen specificity of the clonally expanded peripheral T cells was not determined. Partial responders in the 0.1-3.0 mg/kg groups had among the lowest normalized peripheral clonal expansion, especially among CD8+ T cells. After ivuxolimab, more expanded clones were found on average in CD8+ T cells than in CD4+ T cells. Low levels of normalized T-cell clonal expansion were also seen in some patients who did not respond. At doses of 0.1 to 3.0 mg/kg, clonal expansion of both CD4+ and CD8+ T cells in blood was seen between baseline and week 6.

The trial excluded patients who had a history of autoimmune disease or who were on systemic immunosuppression. Peripheral blood for TCR sequencing was drawn from every dose cohort at baseline, at cycle 4 day 1 and at cycle 7 day 1. The samples were drawn from a first-in-human, open-label, multicenter phase I dose-escalation trial of ivuxolimab. Adults with locally advanced or metastatic melanoma, renal cell, hepatocellular, or head and neck squamous cell carcinoma were enrolled in the trial. Before TCR sequencing, CD4+ T cells and CD8+ T cells were sorted from peripheral blood as separate populations. CDR1 and CDR2 (SGHRS, YFSETQ) derive from the germline V gene. Trimming costs V 7 bases and J 8 bases, and their ends lie 21 bases apart. The CDR3 numbers 15 residues from cysteine through phenylalanine. Only the CDR3 portion is preserved as DNA: 45 bases, with reading frame beginning at the first base.

Genomic DNA was extracted from sorted cells for sequencing of the TCRbeta CDR3 region. The immunoSEQ Assay was used for sequencing of TCRbeta CDR3 regions. The source is immuneACCESS, and TCRdb retained only in-frame sequences with V and J called. Part of the clones is not carried over; for the studies checked, unresolved V genes explain less than half of this, and the remainder is unexplained. The sample yields approximately 60,000 clones; approximately 83% were counted once. The ten largest account for 0.6% to 0.9% of the sample. The chain links TRBV5-1 with TRBJ1-4, with an unclear D gene assignment. The material sequenced was CD4+ or CD8+ T cells sorted from blood, taken in a trial of the OX40 agonist ivuxolimab. The source is an adult with an advanced solid tumor such as melanoma, head and neck, liver or kidney cancer. Here is the DNA: TGCGCCAGCGGTCTCAAGGGCGAGTCGTTAGAAAAACTGTTTTTT. Translated, this is CASGLKGESLEKLFF. The full variable domain, completed from the reference TRBV5-1 and TRBJ1-4 proteins outside the CDR3, reads KAGVTQTPRYLIKTRGQQVTLSCSPISGHRSVSWYQQTPGQGLQFLFEYFSETQRNKGNFPGRFSGRQFSNSRSEMNVSTLELGDSALYLCASGLKGESLEKLFFGSGTQLSVL.